These 15 T cell receptor beta chains share one sample of origin, sequenced in a study of CD4+ T cells in melanoma. Method: immunoSEQ multiplex PCR; TCRdb's copy keeps in-frame clones and lacks some. The table has about 50,000 clones, nearly 90% seen once. The source material was peripheral blood. These receptors were collected from a human donor with melanoma.

The gene calls are TRBV27 and TRBJ2-3, with 11 bases that match TRBD2. V shed 4 bases and J 7 bases; nucleotides not matched to a gene: 10. CDR1 and CDR2 from the germline V gene are MNHEY and SMNVEV (reference sequence). The length of the CDR3 is 16 residues. The CDR3 DNA reads as TGTGCCAGCAGTTCCCGGCCCCTAGCGGGGGGACATACGCAGTATTTT. It is translated as CASSSRPLAGGHTQYF.

The rearrangement uses TRBV13 and TRBJ2-7; the match to TRBD1 covers 9 bases. The CDR3 has 16 amino acids. V lost 0 bases, J lost 3 bases, and 6 bases stayed unmatched. Germline V gene lookup returns CDR1 PRHDT and CDR2 FYEKMQ (reference sequence). Here the CDR3 reads CASSLGDRGKLYEQYF. DNA for the CDR3: TGTGCCAGCAGCTTAGGGGACAGGGGTAAACTCTACGAGCAGTACTTC.

DNA for the CDR3: TGTGCCAGTAGTATAAACATGCAGCCCCAGCATTTT. Translated, it gives CASSINMQPQHF. The V call is TRBV19, the J call TRBJ1-5; no clear D gene. CDR3 length: 12 amino acids. V shed 2 bases and J shed 7 bases, with 6 bases lying between them. Germline V gene sequence: CDR1 LNHDA, CDR2 SQIVND (reference sequence).

The chain employs TRBV6-6 and TRBJ2-7, with D perhaps TRBD1 (6 bases). CDR1 MNHNY and CDR2 SVGAGI come from the germline V gene (reference sequence). The CDR3 sequence is 12 residues long. V lost 4 bases, J lost 7 bases, and 11 bases lay in between. The chain's CDR3 is CASSLTGIEQYF. The CDR3 DNA follows: TGTGCCAGCAGTTTGACAGGAATAGAGCAGTACTTC.

The chain recombines TRBV18 with TRBJ2-1; D call uncertain. The CDR3 covers 15 residues. Germline V gene sequence: CDR1 KGHSH, CDR2 LQKENI. Trimming left V 0 bases short and J 8 bases short, with 14 bases between. CDR3 region: CASSPPGRGGDEQFF. CDR3 nucleotide sequence: TGTGCCAGCTCACCACCCGGAAGAGGTGGCGATGAGCAGTTCTTC.

The rearrangement joins TRBV5-1 to TRBJ2-2, with 7 bases fitting TRBD2. The V gene's germline CDR1 is SGHRS and CDR2 YFSETQ. The CDR3 consists of 17 residues. Losses at the gene ends were 4 bases for V and 0 bases for J; bases not matched to a gene: 9. CDR3 sequence reads: CASSRKGDYTNTGELFF. The CDR3 coding sequence is TGCGCCAGCAGCCGGAAAGGGGACTATACGAACACCGGGGAGCTGTTTTTT.

CDR3 in amino acids: CASSLLAGGLQETQYF. CDR3 sequence (DNA): TGTGCCAGCAGCTTATTGGCCGGGGGGCTCCAAGAGACCCAGTACTTC. This chain uses TRBV7-9 with TRBJ2-5, with D possibly being TRBD2 (7 bases). The CDR3 covers 16 residues. V was trimmed by 2 bases and J by 1 base, leaving 14 bases between them. Per the germline V gene, CDR1 is SEHNR and CDR2 is FQNEAQ (reference sequence).

The V gene is TRBV5-6, the J gene TRBJ1-1; D not resolved. Germline V gene lookup returns CDR1 SGHDT and CDR2 YYEEEE. V lost 3 bases and J lost 6, with 12 bases in between. This CDR3 is 13 amino acids long. CDR3 coding DNA: TGTGCCAGCAGCTCGGCAGGAAATTCTGAAGCTTTCTTT. Protein sequence: CASSSAGNSEAFF.

The chain combines TRBV7-9 with TRBJ2-3; D gene ambiguous. Germline CDR1 SEHNR, CDR2 FQNEAQ (reference sequence). CDR3 length: 13 amino acids. V lost 0 bases to trimming and J lost 4 bases, with 5 bases between them. The CDR3 reads CASSLALSDTQYF. The CDR3 bases are TGTGCCAGCAGCTTAGCGCTCTCAGATACGCAGTATTTT.

In nucleotides, the CDR3 is TGCGCCAGCAGCCAAGCCGGATCTCCGTTTTACACCTTC. Its protein is CASSQAGSPFYTF. The gene calls are TRBV4-1 and TRBJ1-2; unclear D gene. Germline V gene data show CDR1 as MGHRA and CDR2 as YSYEKL. This CDR3 contains 13 residues. Trimming pared 1 base from V and 11 bases from J, leaving 14 bases between.

The chain carries TRBV23-1 and TRBJ2-5; D unresolved. TRBV23-1 is flagged as an ORF with uncertain function. This CDR3 is built from 13 residues. Trimming left V 0 bases short and J 3 bases short, with 5 bases between. CDR3: CASSQSRKETQYF. The CDR3 DNA reads TGCGCCAGCAGTCAATCGAGAAAAGAGACCCAGTACTTC.

The chain has TRBV19 and TRBJ2-5, with D possibly TRBD1 on 8 matching bases. Trimming removed 3 bases from V and 4 bases from J, with 21 bases in between. CDR3 size: 17 residues. CDR1 is LNHDA, CDR2 SQIVND, per germline (reference sequence). This CDR3 is CASSMGGTGWRGETQYF. For the CDR3, the DNA is TGTGCCAGTAGTATGGGAGGGACAGGATGGCGAGGAGAGACCCAGTACTTC.

The chain couples TRBV2 to TRBJ1-4; 10 nucleotides agree with TRBD1. This CDR3 is 16 amino acids long. V lost 4 bases, J lost 7 bases, and 9 bases stayed unmatched. The V gene's germline CDR1 is SNHLY and CDR2 FYNNEI. The CDR3 spells CASSVGQGRRAEKLFF. As DNA, the CDR3 is TGTGCCAGCAGTGTGGGACAGGGGAGACGGGCTGAAAAACTGTTTTTT.

The chain couples TRBV18 to TRBJ2-7; 7 positions agree with TRBD1. Trimming removed 4 bases from V and 3 bases from J; junction bases left unmatched: 6. This CDR3 spans 14 amino acids. Germline V gene data show CDR1 as KGHSH and CDR2 as LQKENI. The CDR3 nucleotides read TGTGCCAGCTCACGCGACAGGGCAATCTACGAGCAGTACTTC. It is translated as CASSRDRAIYEQYF.

The CDR3 sequence is CASSPTQGSSGYTF. The CDR3 bases are TGTGCCAGCAGTCCAACCCAAGGGTCCTCCGGCTACACCTTC. The chain employs TRBV6-5 and TRBJ1-2, with D unclear. CDR1 and CDR2 (germline): MNHEY, SVGAGI. This CDR3 spans 14 amino acids. Trimming removed 5 bases at V and 8 bases at J, with 18 bases between.